Presented here are 15 T cell receptor beta chains from one specimen sequenced in a study of blood T cell repertoires in COVID-19. Sequencing was performed with immunoSEQ multiplex PCR; in TCRdb, only in-frame clones are kept and a portion is missing. Here the sample spans fewer than 300,000 clones, 88% being singletons. Sequenced input: peripheral blood. The receptor source for this set is a man between 18 and 35 years old with active or convalescent COVID-19.

The rearrangement uses TRBV21-1 and TRBJ2-3; the DNA was not used to check the table's D call, TRBD1. TRBV21-1 is a pseudogene locus. The CDR3 runs to 15 residues. In nucleotides, the CDR3 is TGTGCCAGCAGCATTAGGGGGCCGCCGACAGATACGCAGTATTTT. Its translation is CASSIRGPPTDTQYF.

V and J are TRBV19 and TRBJ2-1, with 13 bases lining up with TRBD2. Germline CDR1 reads LNHDA; CDR2 reads SQIVND (reference sequence). The V and J ends lost 5 bases and 5 bases, in that order; junction bases with no gene match: 6. The CDR3 runs 16 residues. The DNA for the CDR3 is TGTGCCAGTAGTCCCCTCGGACTAGCGGGGGACAATGAGCAGTTCTTC. Its translation: CASSPLGLAGDNEQFF.

V usage is TRBV5-6 and J usage is TRBJ2-5; TRBD2 might be the D (5 bases). The germline CDR1 and CDR2 sequences are SGHDT and YYEEEE. Trimming shortened V by 7 bases and J by 5 bases, and 12 bases separated the two germline ends. The CDR3 covers 12 residues. CDR3 region: CASSRTPETQYF. The CDR3 region has the DNA TGTGCCAGCTCCCGGACTCCTGAGACCCAGTACTTC.

The V call is TRBV3-1 (or the pseudogene TRBV3-2), the J call TRBJ2-3, with TRBD2 as a possible D gene (6 bases). V lost 0 bases and J lost 8, with 9 bases in between. This CDR3 is built from 13 residues. Germline V CDR1 and CDR2: LGHDT, YNNKEL (reference sequence). This CDR3 is CASSQDAEGTQYF. DNA of the CDR3: TGTGCCAGCAGCCAAGATGCGGAGGGTACGCAGTATTTT.

The chain has TRBV4-3 and TRBJ1-2; 7 nucleotides line up with TRBD1. Germline V gives CDR1 LGHNA, CDR2 YSLEER. J gave up 3 bases and V 4 bases, and 8 bases lay outside the gene matches. The CDR3 loop spans 15 amino acids. The CDR3 protein is CASSPRQGPDYGYTF. In DNA, the CDR3 is TGCGCCAGCAGCCCCAGACAGGGTCCGGACTATGGCTACACCTTC.

This rearrangement joins TRBV9 to TRBJ2-5, with TRBD1 matching over 7 bases. Unmatched junction bases numbered 13, after V lost 4 bases and J lost 7 bases. Germline V gene data show CDR1 as SGDLS and CDR2 as YYNGEE. The CDR3 extends over 15 amino acids. CDR3 coding DNA: TGTGCCAGCAGCTTCGGGACAGCCCGATTGGGGACCCAGTACTTC. Translation gives CASSFGTARLGTQYF.

The rearrangement uses TRBV24-1 and TRBJ2-5; possibly TRBD2 for D (6 bases). The V end was cut by 2 bases, the J end by 0 bases, with 9 bases between. CDR3 size: 15 residues. Germline CDR1 KGHDR, CDR2 SFDVKD. The CDR3 loop reads CATSDSGVHQETQYF. Written as DNA, the CDR3 is TGTGCCACCAGTGATTCGGGGGTCCACCAAGAGACCCAGTACTTC.

The rearrangement links TRBV27 to TRBJ1-4, with unresolved D. V dropped 2 bases and J dropped 0 bases, with 7 bases sitting between them. The CDR3 is 15 amino acids. Germline lookup yields CDR1 MNHEY and CDR2 SMNVEV (reference sequence). The CDR3 loop reads CASSLTVATNEKLFF. In DNA form, the CDR3 reads TGTGCCAGCAGTTTAACGGTAGCAACTAATGAAAAACTGTTTTTT.

The gene calls are TRBV6-5 and TRBJ1-6; weak D call: TRBD1 (5 bases). V was trimmed by 6 bases and J by 7 bases, leaving 16 bases between them. This CDR3 is 15 amino acids long. From germline, CDR1 is MNHEY and CDR2 SVGAGI. The DNA of the CDR3 is TGTGCCAGCAGGGTCCGCGGACGGACAAATTCACCCCTCCACTTT. Translated: CASRVRGRTNSPLHF.

The chain recombines TRBV3-1 (or the pseudogene TRBV3-2) with TRBJ1-2; a possible D gene is TRBD1 (5 bases). V was shortened by 0 bases and J by 5 bases, with 19 bases between the two germline ends. The germline CDR1 and CDR2 sequences are LGHDT and YNNKEL (reference sequence). CDR3 length: 17 residues. The DNA for the CDR3 is TGTGCCAGCAGCCAAGATAGTGAAGGGCGGAGGGGTTATGGCTACACCTTC. Amino acid sequence: CASSQDSEGRRGYGYTF.

The rearrangement links TRBV5-5 to TRBJ2-1; TRBD1 matches 8 bases. V lost 2 bases, J lost 2 bases, and 3 bases stayed unmatched. The CDR3 is 15 residues long. CDR1 is SGHKS and CDR2 is YYEKEE in the germline V gene (reference sequence). CDR3 loop: CASSFGQGTYNEQFF. The CDR3 coding sequence is TGTGCCAGCAGCTTCGGACAGGGAACCTACAATGAGCAGTTCTTC.

The chain couples TRBV19 to TRBJ2-1, with 9 bases matching TRBD2. The junction had 14 bases not matched to a gene; V was cut back by 9 bases and J by 8 bases. CDR1 is LNHDA and CDR2 is SQIVND in the germline V gene (reference sequence). The CDR3 has 15 amino acids. CDR3 protein: CARQEIAGVHYEQFF. The CDR3, as DNA: TGTGCCAGGCAGGAGATAGCGGGGGTCCACTATGAGCAGTTCTTC.

CDR3 DNA sequence: TGTGCCAGCAGTGAAGGTCTAGGGGGCAATGACAATGAGCAGTTCTTC. Translated, it gives CASSEGLGGNDNEQFF. The genes are TRBV6-1 and TRBJ2-1; 7 bases line up with TRBD1. The CDR3 length is 16 residues. With V trimmed by 1 base and J by 5 bases, 8 bases remained unmatched. Germline assignment: CDR1 MNHNS and CDR2 SASEGT.

V and J are TRBV15 and TRBJ2-7; D is unclear. The ends were cut back, 5 bases at V and 2 bases at J, with 10 bases in the middle. The germline gives CDR1 LNHNV, CDR2 YYDKDF (reference sequence). The CDR3 covers 13 residues. The CDR3 DNA sequence: TGTGCCACCAGCCCTGAAGCCACCTACGAGCAGTACTTC. It is translated as CATSPEATYEQYF.

A few counts support this clone. The V and J genes are TRBV5-1 and TRBJ1-1; D might be TRBD1 (6 bases). The CDR3 sequence is 16 residues long. V lost 4 bases and J 1 base, leaving 17 bases between the germline ends. Per germline, CDR1 SGHRS and CDR2 YFSETQ. The CDR3 spells CASSGKRGGANTEAFF. CDR3 bases: TGCGCCAGCAGCGGCAAGCGTGGGGGCGCGAACACTGAAGCTTTCTTT.